This paragraph covers one T cell receptor (beta chain) sequence. Its target is unknown. For TCR beta, cDNA was produced by 5'RACE template switching with UMIs. TCRdb re-called the 5' RACE reads; every CDR3 protein appears as one record, without DNA. Its table lists 150,000 or so distinct CDR3 sequences. These data originate in a study of T cells expressing NK-cell markers. CDR3 size: 17 residues. Germline V gene data show CDR1 as LGHNA and CDR2 as YNFKEQ. Notes on the study in general: Dominant NKG2C+ clonotypes were found to form about 1.0-8% of CD8+ T cells in 5 or 6 donors. Expanded clones of NKG2C+ T cells had an unclear HCMV specificity.

The receptor's source is a woman between 50 and 59 years old in good health. The genes are TRBV4-2 and TRBJ2-3; checking the TCRdb D call of TRBD2 is not possible without DNA. Sequenced: blood T cells: a sorted CD56 or NKG2C T cell subset, CD4+ or CD8+ T cells, or bulk PBMC T cells (not recorded which). The CDR3 sequence is CASSQVSLADSTDTQYF.